This T cell receptor (beta chain) is drawn from a study of cytomegalovirus exposure and HLA in healthy donors. The PCR employed 60 Vbeta primers together with 13 Jbeta primers. Only in-frame clones appear in the TCRdb table, and some are missing; sequencing was by immunoSEQ multiplex PCR. Its clone listing holds 35,000 to 45,000 clones. J gave up 1 base and V 4 bases, and 13 bases lay outside the gene matches. CDR1 and CDR2 from the germline V gene are SGHRS and YFSETQ. The CDR3 sequence is 17 residues long. Study-wide results and limits: Rare TCR sequences dominated, though some public TCRs recurred in many donors.

Comment on this clone: What it binds is not known.

The material sequenced was PBMCs. V gene TRBV5-1 combines with J gene TRBJ2-7; 8 bases agree with TRBD1. The sequence was collected from a man in his thirties or forties in good health and CMV-seronegative. CDR3 residues: CASSDPTGAVASYEQYF. CDR3 DNA: TGCGCCAGCAGCGATCCGACAGGGGCAGTTGCTTCCTACGAGCAGTACTTC.